This TCR beta chain was sequenced in a study of blood T cell repertoires in COVID-19. Overall study: Samples taken during acute and convalescent COVID-19 were collected in the United States, Italy and Spain.

Profiling relied on immunoSEQ multiplex PCR, and the TCRdb table lists in-frame clones only, not all of them. The profile shows under 200,000 clones, approximately 88% of them singletons. This clone was counted a single time. The sequence was collected from a woman aged 55 to 70 with acute or convalescent COVID-19. The sequenced material came from peripheral blood.

As DNA, the CDR3 is TGTGCCAGCAGTTACTCTGCGGTTCAACAAGAGACCCAGTACTTC. Protein sequence: CASSYSAVQQETQYF. The rearrangement joins TRBV6-5 to TRBJ2-5; D is undetermined. This CDR3 region has 15 residues. The V gene's germline CDR1 is MNHEY and CDR2 SVGAGI. V was clipped by 0 bases and J by 2 bases, with 10 bases between them.